These 24 T cell receptor beta chains share one sample of origin, sequenced in a study of human T cells and chemical hapten exposure (dated by TCRdb to the early 2020s). According to the study, the label for this sample's time point signals: patch test 1, 2 weeks after DPC sensitization. According to the study, the label for this sample's treatment or condition signals: therapeutic diphenylcyclopropenone sensitization with weekly scalp DPC. The library came from RACE. The run used a NextSeq 500. TCRdb reprocessed the public reads (quality trimming at Q25 with fastp, clone calling with MiXCR) and kept in-frame beta chains. Duplicate CDR3 protein sequences are folded into a single record with the most common DNA and genes. Present in this sample are around 120,000 distinct CDR3 sequences, 9.5% to 13% of which were seen just once. The ten largest clones take up over 1.1% of the sample. The specimen comprised whole blood, sampled in connection with sensitization to the hapten diphenylcyclopropenone (DPC). The receptors here all came from a woman in her forties or fifties with alopecia areata. Some clones in this sample may be carry-over from other donors' samples.

A few counts support this clonotype. The chain recombines TRBV7-9 with TRBJ2-7, with D hard to call. V was cut by 5 bases and J by 0 bases, with 14 bases left in between. This CDR3 spans 15 amino acids. Germline assignment: CDR1 SEHNR and CDR2 FQNEAQ (reference sequence). CDR3: CASSHSALPSYEQYF. CDR3 DNA: TGTGCCAGCAGCCACTCCGCTTTGCCCTCCTACGAGCAGTACTTC.

This clonotype was counted at least ten times. V usage is TRBV6-5 and J usage is TRBJ1-1; 8 bases align to TRBD1. The germline V gene encodes CDR1 MNHEY and CDR2 SVGAGI. With 7 bases clipped from V and 4 bases from J, the junction kept 11 bases outside the gene matches. This CDR3 has 15 residues. For the CDR3, the DNA is TGTGCCAGCACTCTGACAGGGGTTGGTATCACTGAAGCTTTCTTT. It yields the protein CASTLTGVGITEAFF.

This clonotype was observed many times. The genes are TRBV7-2 and TRBJ2-3, with D uncertain. The V end was cut by 3 bases, the J end by 2 bases, with 9 bases between. Germline V gene lookup returns CDR1 SGHTA and CDR2 FQGNSA. The CDR3 has 14 residues. The CDR3: CASSLALATDTQYF. In DNA form, the CDR3 reads TGTGCCAGCAGCTTGGCGCTTGCCACAGATACGCAGTATTTT. The whole variable domain, filled in from reference TRBV7-2 and TRBJ2-3, reads GAGVSQSPSNKVTEKGKDVELRCDPISGHTALYWYRQSLGQGLEFLIYFQGNSAPDKSGLPSDRFSAERTGGSVSTLTIQRTQQEDSAVYLCASSLALATDTQYFGPGTRLTVL.

This clonotype was seen ten or more times. This chain joins TRBV7-9 and TRBJ1-3; possible D gene TRBD1, 6 bases. CDR1 and CDR2 (germline): SEHNR, FQNEAQ (reference sequence). Trimming shortened V by 4 bases and J by 4 bases, and 14 bases separated the two germline ends. This CDR3 has 15 residues. The DNA for the CDR3 is TGTGCCAGCAGCTCTCTCAGGGGAGTCGGAAACACCATATATTTT. The encoded protein is CASSSLRGVGNTIYF.

At least ten counts were recorded for this clonotype. This sequence joins TRBV18 and TRBJ2-1, with D hard to call. The germline gives CDR1 KGHSH, CDR2 LQKENI. CDR3 length: 13 amino acids. The V gene lost 1 base and the J gene lost 8 bases, with 9 bases spanning the gap. CDR3 sequence (DNA): TGTGCCAGCTCACCACTTGGGCCGGATGAGCAGTTCTTC. Its protein is CASSPLGPDEQFF.

This clonotype was observed at least ten times. The CDR3 coding sequence is TGTGCCAGCTCACCCGTCGGGGGGAGCACTGAAGCTTTCTTT. This gives the protein CASSPVGGSTEAFF. The J gene is TRBJ1-1, the V gene TRBV18, with a weak D call TRBD1 (5 bases). CDR3 length: 14 residues. CDR1 is KGHSH and CDR2 is LQKENI in the germline V gene. The germline V and J ends were trimmed by 3 bases and 4 bases, with 12 bases remaining between them. Full variable domain (rest looked up from reference TRBV18 and TRBJ1-1): NAGVMQNPRHLVRRRGQEARLRCSPMKGHSHVYWYRQLPEEGLKFMVYLQKENIIDESGMPKERFSAEFPKEGPSILRIQQVVRGDSAAYFCASSPVGGSTEAFFGQGTRLTVV.

The chain recombines TRBV6-5 with TRBJ1-6, with 7 bases matching TRBD1. This CDR3 is 16 amino acids long. Germline CDR1 is MNHEY and CDR2 is SVGAGI. V was clipped by 6 bases and J by 2 bases; unmatched bases: 7. The CDR3 reads CASRQIGTAYNSPLHF. The CDR3 DNA is TGTGCCAGCAGACAAATTGGGACAGCCTATAATTCACCCCTCCACTTT.

V gene TRBV6-2 or TRBV6-3 combines with J gene TRBJ2-1; tentative D call: TRBD2 (6 bases). The CDR3 length is 16 residues. Germline V gene data show CDR1 as MNHEY and CDR2 as SVGEGT. Trimming cost V 5 bases and J 5 bases, with 19 bases left between them. The CDR3 protein is CASSGRRDSSDNEQFF. The CDR3 coding sequence is TGTGCCAGCAGTGGTCGTCGGGACTCTAGCGACAATGAGCAGTTCTTC.

V gene TRBV7-2 combines with J gene TRBJ2-3, with 8 bases identical to TRBD2. CDR3 size: 18 residues. CDR1 and CDR2 from the germline V gene are SGHTA and FQGNSA. Germline trimming cut 1 base from V and 5 bases from J; bases unmatched to any gene: 14. The CDR3 sequence is CASSLVYASGGPGDTQYF. The CDR3 region has the DNA TGTGCCAGCAGCTTAGTGTATGCGAGCGGGGGACCGGGAGATACGCAGTATTTT.

The genes are TRBV28 and TRBJ2-7; D remains ambiguous. Deletions cut 5 bases from V and 6 bases from J, with 8 bases between. CDR3 size: 11 residues. The germline V gene has CDR1 MDHEN and CDR2 SYDVKM. The CDR3 is CASSTGREQYF. Written as DNA, the CDR3 is TGTGCCAGCAGTACCGGTCGCGAGCAGTACTTC.

The chain joins TRBV20-1 to TRBJ2-5; 8 bases line up with TRBD1. This CDR3 has 16 residues. With 0 bases clipped from V and 7 bases from J, the junction kept 13 bases outside the gene matches. Germline V gives CDR1 DFQATT, CDR2 SNEGSKA (reference sequence). CDR3 in DNA: TGCAGTGCTAGAGATCCCGACAGGGGCTGGCAGGTGACCCAGTACTTC. Protein: CSARDPDRGWQVTQYF.

At least ten counts were recorded for this clonotype. The chain has TRBV18 and TRBJ1-3; D remains ambiguous. V lost 2 bases and J lost 0, with 8 bases in between. CDR3 length: 15 amino acids. Germline V gives CDR1 KGHSH, CDR2 LQKENI. The CDR3 DNA reads as TGTGCCAGCTCACCAGTGATGGTCTCTGGAAACACCATATATTTT. Translating gives CASSPVMVSGNTIYF.

This chain joins TRBV10-3 and TRBJ2-3, with 11 bases aligning to TRBD1. The length of the CDR3 is 12 residues. The germline V gene has CDR1 ENHRY and CDR2 SYGVKD. V lost 9 bases to trimming and J lost 5 bases; unmatched junction nucleotides: 1. The CDR3 region has the DNA TGTGCCATAGGGACAGGGGGAGATACGCAGTATTTT. This encodes CAIGTGGDTQYF.

This clonotype was seen more than once but under ten times. The rearrangement uses TRBV6-1 and TRBJ1-5; D perhaps matches TRBD1 (5 bases). V lost 7 bases and J lost 6, with 16 bases in between. This CDR3 has 14 residues. From germline, CDR1 is MNHNS and CDR2 SASEGT. CDR3 DNA sequence: TGTGCCAGCACCCCGGGCCAGGGTCGTCAGCCCCAGCATTTT. Its translation: CASTPGQGRQPQHF.

The chain combines TRBV12-3 or TRBV12-4 with TRBJ2-5; 7 bases align to TRBD1. CDR3 length: 14 amino acids. V lost 3 bases and J lost 9; bases outside the gene matches: 10. The CDR3 reads CASSLTGSQGAQYF. The CDR3 nucleotides read TGTGCCAGCAGTTTGACCGGCAGTCAGGGGGCCCAGTACTTC.

This sequence joins TRBV11-2 and TRBJ2-7, with D possibly being TRBD2 (6 bases). Trimming cost V 10 bases and J 2 bases, with 12 bases left between them. This CDR3 region has 12 residues. Germline values: CDR1 SGHAT, CDR2 FQNNGV. The CDR3, as DNA: TGTGCCACCCGGGGGAAGGCCTACGAGCAGTACTTC. It yields the protein CATRGKAYEQYF.

This rearrangement joins TRBV3-1 to TRBJ1-3; D is uncertain. Germline CDR1 reads LGHDT; CDR2 reads YNNKEL (reference sequence). The CDR3 runs to 18 residues. V lost 0 bases and J 0 bases, leaving 15 bases between the germline ends. CDR3 residues: CASSQDDAGGSSGNTIYF. The CDR3 nucleotides read TGTGCCAGCAGCCAAGACGACGCAGGCGGCAGCTCTGGAAACACCATATATTTT.

This clonotype showed up many times. This chain uses TRBV5-1 with TRBJ2-3; a possible D gene is TRBD2 (6 bases). Germline lookup yields CDR1 SGHRS and CDR2 YFSETQ. The CDR3 runs 14 residues. V was clipped by 4 bases and J by 4 bases, with 13 bases between them. The chain's CDR3 is CASSPLGLADTQYF. CDR3 sequence (DNA): TGCGCCAGCAGCCCATTGGGACTCGCAGATACGCAGTATTTT. Complete variable domain (other parts from reference TRBV5-1 and TRBJ2-3): KAGVTQTPRYLIKTRGQQVTLSCSPISGHRSVSWYQQTPGQGLQFLFEYFSETQRNKGNFPGRFSGRQFSNSRSEMNVSTLELGDSALYLCASSPLGLADTQYFGPGTRLTVL.

CDR3 sequence (DNA): TGTGCCAGCAGTGGTCCCGGGACAGGGGGCACAGAGCAGTTCTTC. It is translated as CASSGPGTGGTEQFF. This sequence joins TRBV28 and TRBJ2-1, with 12 bases fitting TRBD1. The trim removed 5 bases at V and 10 bases at J, leaving 9 bases unmatched. This CDR3 comprises 15 residues. CDR1 MDHEN and CDR2 SYDVKM come from the germline V gene.

This clonotype showed up just a few times. The J gene is TRBJ2-5, the V gene TRBV6-2 or TRBV6-3; TRBD1 matches 7 bases. Germline CDR1 reads MNHEY; CDR2 reads SVGEGT. After removal of 2 bases from V and 2 bases from J, the junction contained 5 bases not matched to a gene. The CDR3 spans 15 residues. This chain's CDR3 is CASSYRSGQQETQYF. CDR3 sequence (DNA): TGTGCCAGCAGTTACCGGTCGGGACAGCAAGAGACCCAGTACTTC.

This clonotype was counted ten times or more. This sequence joins TRBV28 and TRBJ1-5; D gene unclear. CDR3 length: 18 residues. Germline CDR1 and CDR2: MDHEN and SYDVKM. Trimming left V 3 bases short and J 4 bases short, with 22 bases between. As DNA, the CDR3 is TGTGCCAGCAGTTTGGTTAGCGCCCGACGGAAAGCAAATCAGCCCCAGCATTTT. Protein: CASSLVSARRKANQPQHF.

The sample holds many counts of this clonotype. J is TRBJ2-1 and V is TRBV11-2, with a possible D match to TRBD2 (5 bases). CDR1 is SGHAT and CDR2 is FQNNGV in the germline V gene. V shed 1 base and J shed 6 bases, with 10 bases lying between them. This CDR3 has 14 amino acids. For the CDR3, the DNA is TGTGCCAGCAGCTTAGTTGGTCTAGCCAATGAGCAGTTCTTC. This gives the protein CASSLVGLANEQFF.

V gene TRBV4-3 combines with J gene TRBJ2-2; 13 bases are a match to TRBD2. Germline V CDR1 and CDR2: LGHNA, YSLEER. J lost 4 bases, V lost 0 bases, and 8 bases had no gene match. The length of the CDR3 is 19 residues. CDR3 coding DNA: TGCGCCAGCAGCCAAGATATGTCCGGGACTAGCGGGGCCACCGGGGAGCTGTTTTTT. Protein sequence: CASSQDMSGTSGATGELFF.

This clonotype was detected ten times or more. DNA for the CDR3: TGTGCCAGCAGCCGCCGGGCCTTGAACAATGAGCAGTTCTTC. Encoded protein: CASSRRALNNEQFF. This chain joins TRBV6-5 and TRBJ2-1; D not resolved. The CDR3 totals 14 residues. Trimming stripped 6 bases from V and 5 bases from J, with 14 bases between. The germline V gene has CDR1 MNHEY and CDR2 SVGAGI.